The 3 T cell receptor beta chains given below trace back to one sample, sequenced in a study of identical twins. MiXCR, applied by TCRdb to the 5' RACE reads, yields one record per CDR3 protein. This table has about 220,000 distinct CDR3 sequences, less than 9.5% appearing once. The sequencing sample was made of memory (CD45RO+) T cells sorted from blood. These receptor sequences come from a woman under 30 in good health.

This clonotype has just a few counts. The CDR3, as DNA: TGTGCCAGCAGCTCTCGCGGGGGGGGACGCACAGATACGCAGTATTTT. Amino acid sequence: CASSSRGGGRTDTQYF. The chain recombines TRBV7-8 with TRBJ2-3; the match to TRBD2 covers 9 bases. V trimming: 4 bases; J trimming: 1 base; junction bases outside the gene matches: 6. The CDR3 length is 16 residues. The germline gives CDR1 SGHVS, CDR2 FQNEAQ.

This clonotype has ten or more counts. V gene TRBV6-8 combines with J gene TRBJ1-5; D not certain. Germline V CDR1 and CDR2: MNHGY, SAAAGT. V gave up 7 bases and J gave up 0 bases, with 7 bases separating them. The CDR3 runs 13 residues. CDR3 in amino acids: CASNTASNQPQHF. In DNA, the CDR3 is TGTGCCAGCAATACGGCTAGCAATCAGCCCCAGCATTTT.

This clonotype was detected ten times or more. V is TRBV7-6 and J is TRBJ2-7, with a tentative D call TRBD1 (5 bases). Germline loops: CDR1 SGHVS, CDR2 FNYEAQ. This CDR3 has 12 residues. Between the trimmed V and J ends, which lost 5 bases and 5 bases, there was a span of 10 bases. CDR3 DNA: TGTGCCAGCAGCCATTTAGGGGACGAGCAGTACTTC. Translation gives CASSHLGDEQYF.